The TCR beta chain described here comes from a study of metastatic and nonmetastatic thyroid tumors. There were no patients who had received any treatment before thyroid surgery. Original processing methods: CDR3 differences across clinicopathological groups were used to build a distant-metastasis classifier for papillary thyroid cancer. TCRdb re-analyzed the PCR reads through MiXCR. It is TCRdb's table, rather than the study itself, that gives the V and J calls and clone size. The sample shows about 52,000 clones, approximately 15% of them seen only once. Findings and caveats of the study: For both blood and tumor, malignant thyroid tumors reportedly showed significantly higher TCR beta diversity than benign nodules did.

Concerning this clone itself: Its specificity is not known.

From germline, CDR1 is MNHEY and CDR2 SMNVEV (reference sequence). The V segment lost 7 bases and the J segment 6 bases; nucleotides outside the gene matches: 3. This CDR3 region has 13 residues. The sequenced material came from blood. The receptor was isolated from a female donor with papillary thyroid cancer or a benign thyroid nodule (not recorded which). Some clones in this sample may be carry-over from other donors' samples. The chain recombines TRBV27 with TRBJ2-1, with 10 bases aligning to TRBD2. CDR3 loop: CASTSGRANEQFF. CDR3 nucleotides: TGTGCCAGCACCAGCGGGAGGGCCAATGAGCAGTTCTTC.